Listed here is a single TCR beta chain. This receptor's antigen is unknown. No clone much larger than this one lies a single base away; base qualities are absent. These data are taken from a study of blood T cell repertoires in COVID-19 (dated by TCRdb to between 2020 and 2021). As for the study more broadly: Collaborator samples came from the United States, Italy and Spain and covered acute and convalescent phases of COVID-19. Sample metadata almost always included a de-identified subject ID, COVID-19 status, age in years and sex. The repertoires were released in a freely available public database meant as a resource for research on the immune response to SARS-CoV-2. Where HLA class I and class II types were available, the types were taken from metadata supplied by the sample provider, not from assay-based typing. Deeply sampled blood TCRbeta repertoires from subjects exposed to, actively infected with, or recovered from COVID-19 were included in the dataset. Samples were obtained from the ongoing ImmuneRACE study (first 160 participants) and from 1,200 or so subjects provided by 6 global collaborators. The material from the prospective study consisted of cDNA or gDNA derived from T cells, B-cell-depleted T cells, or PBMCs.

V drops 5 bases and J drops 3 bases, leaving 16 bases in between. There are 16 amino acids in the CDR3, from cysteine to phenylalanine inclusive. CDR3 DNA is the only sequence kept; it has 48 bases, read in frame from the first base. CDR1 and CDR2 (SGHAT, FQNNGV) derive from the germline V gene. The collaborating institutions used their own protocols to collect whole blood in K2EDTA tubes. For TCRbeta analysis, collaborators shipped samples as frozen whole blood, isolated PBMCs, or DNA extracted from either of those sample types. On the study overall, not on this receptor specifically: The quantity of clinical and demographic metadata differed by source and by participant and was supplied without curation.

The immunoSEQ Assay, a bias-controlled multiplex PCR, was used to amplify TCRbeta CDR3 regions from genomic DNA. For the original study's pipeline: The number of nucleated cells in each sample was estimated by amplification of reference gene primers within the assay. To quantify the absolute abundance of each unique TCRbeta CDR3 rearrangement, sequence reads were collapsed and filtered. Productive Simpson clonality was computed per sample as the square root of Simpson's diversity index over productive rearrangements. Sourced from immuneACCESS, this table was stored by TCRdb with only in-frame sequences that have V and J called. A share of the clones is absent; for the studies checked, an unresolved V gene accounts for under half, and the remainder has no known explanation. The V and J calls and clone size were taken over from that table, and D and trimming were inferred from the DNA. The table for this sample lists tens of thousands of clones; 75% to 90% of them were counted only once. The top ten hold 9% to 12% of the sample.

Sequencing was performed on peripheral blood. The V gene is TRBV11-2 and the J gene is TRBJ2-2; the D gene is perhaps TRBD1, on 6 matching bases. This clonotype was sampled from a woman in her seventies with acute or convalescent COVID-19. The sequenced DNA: TGTGCCAGCAGCACCACTAGGGGGTTCGACACCGGGGAGCTGTTTTTT. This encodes CASSTTRGFDTGELFF.